Described below is a single T cell receptor (beta chain) sequence and its context. The data stem from a study of blood T cell repertoires in COVID-19. Using immunoSEQ multiplex PCR, the repertoire was profiled, and TCRdb retains in-frame clones only, with some absent. The table shows roughly 200,000 clones, with 80% to 85% occurring only once. V dropped 0 bases and J dropped 2 bases, with 11 bases sitting between them. The CDR3 is made up of 17 amino acids. Germline V gives CDR1 SGHNT, CDR2 YENEEA. J is TRBJ2-6 and V is TRBV11-3; D remains ambiguous. This clonotype was obtained from an elderly woman with COVID-19, enrolled during active disease. Sequenced input: peripheral blood. The CDR3 sequence is CASSLEAAPAGANVLTF. CDR3 in DNA: TGTGCCAGCAGCTTAGAGGCAGCGCCGGCTGGGGCCAACGTCCTGACTTTC.